One and the same sample provided the 2 T cell receptor beta chains below, sequenced in a study of metastatic and nonmetastatic thyroid tumors. Patients were all untreated before their thyroid surgery. Through MiXCR, TCRdb re-clonotyped the PCR reads. Among some 40,000 clones listed, roughly 16% were seen once. The sequenced sample consisted of blood. Receptors were obtained from a female donor with papillary thyroid cancer or a benign thyroid nodule (not recorded which). Some clones in this sample may be carry-over from other donors' samples.

This clone showed up many times. A read error is possible here, since a much larger clone lies one base away. The chain joins TRBV6-6 to TRBJ1-1; no clear D. From germline, CDR1 is MNHNY and CDR2 SVGAGI (reference sequence). The CDR3 is made up of 16 amino acids. DNA of the CDR3: TGTGCCAGCAGTAGAGGAAATATTCATCTTCCGGCTGAGGCTTTCTTT. Protein sequence: CASSRGNIHLPAEAFF.

This clone has a count of ten or more. The chain links TRBV7-6 to TRBJ2-7, with D perhaps matching TRBD2 (6 bases). The CDR3 sequence is 15 residues long. Germline-derived CDR1 and CDR2 are SGHVS and FNYEAQ. V was clipped by 5 bases and J by 2 bases, with 16 bases between them. The DNA of the CDR3 is TGTGCCAGCAGCGCGACTGCGCGGGGCGCCTACGAGCAGTACTTC. Residues: CASSATARGAYEQYF. Combining the CDR3 with reference TRBV7-6 and TRBJ2-7 gives the whole variable domain GAGVSQSPRYKVTKRGQDVALRCDPISGHVSLYWYRQALGQGPEFLTYFNYEAQQDKSGLPNDRFSAERPEGSISTLTIQRTEQRDSAMYRCASSATARGAYEQYFGPGTRLTVT.